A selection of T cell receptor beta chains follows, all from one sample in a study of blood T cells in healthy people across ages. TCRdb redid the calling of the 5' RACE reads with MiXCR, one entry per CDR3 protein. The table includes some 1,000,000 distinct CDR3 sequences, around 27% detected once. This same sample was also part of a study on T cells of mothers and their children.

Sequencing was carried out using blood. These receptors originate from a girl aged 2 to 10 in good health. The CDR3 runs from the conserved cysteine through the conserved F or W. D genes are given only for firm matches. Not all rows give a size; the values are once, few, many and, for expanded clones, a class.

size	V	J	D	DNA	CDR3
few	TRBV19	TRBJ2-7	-	TGTGCCAGTAGTATGGGTACAGGGAGGTACGAGCAGTACTTC	CASSMGTGRYEQYF
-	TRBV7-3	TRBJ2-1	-	TGTGCCAGCAGCTTAACGGGATATTACAATGAGCAGTTCTTC	CASSLTGYYNEQFF
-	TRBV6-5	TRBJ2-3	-	TGTGCCAGCAGTTACGGATTGCGGGGAGGCACAGATACGCAGTATTTT	CASSYGLRGGTDTQYF
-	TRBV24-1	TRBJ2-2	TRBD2	TGTGCCACCAGTGATTTGTTTAGCGGGAGGGCCGGGGAGCTGTTTTTT	CATSDLFSGRAGELFF
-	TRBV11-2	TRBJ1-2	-	TGTGCCAGCAGCTTAGAAGGCCATGACTATGGCTACACCTTC	CASSLEGHDYGYTF
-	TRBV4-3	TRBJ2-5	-	TGCGCCAGCAGCCAGTTAGGTCTCCAAGAGACCCAGTACTTC	CASSQLGLQETQYF
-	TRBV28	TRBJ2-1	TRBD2	TGTGCCAGCAGCGCGAGGACTAGCGGGAGTAATGAGCAGTTCTTC	CASSARTSGSNEQFF
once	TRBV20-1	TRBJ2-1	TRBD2	TGCAGTGCTAGGATACAGCGGGGGGGCTCCTACAATGAGCAGTTCTTC	CSARIQRGGSYNEQFF
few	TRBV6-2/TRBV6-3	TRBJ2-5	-	TGTGCCAGCAGTTACCCCGATCCGACCCACCACACGTTC	CASSYPDPTHHTF
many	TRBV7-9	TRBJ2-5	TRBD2	TGTGCCAGCAGCTACCTAGCGGGAGGAGGAGAGACCCAGTACTTC	CASSYLAGGGETQYF
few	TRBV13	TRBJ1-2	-	TGTGCCAGCAGTTTAGGGGGGGCGCCTGGTGGCTACACCTTC	CASSLGGAPGGYTF
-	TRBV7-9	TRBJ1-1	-	TGTGCCAGCAGCGGTATTCAGAACACTGAAGCTTTCTTT	CASSGIQNTEAFF
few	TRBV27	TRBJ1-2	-	TGTGCCAGCAGTTTATGGTCCGGTGGCTATGGCTACACCTTC	CASSLWSGGYGYTF
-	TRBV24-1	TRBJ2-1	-	TGTGCCACCACTAGGATGGTGCAGTTCTTC	CATTRMVQFF
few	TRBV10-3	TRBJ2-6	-	TGTGCCATCAGTGAGTACGGGTCTGGGGCCAACGTCCTGACTTTC	CAISEYGSGANVLTF
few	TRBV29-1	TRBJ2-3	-	TGCAGCGGCCGGGCCCATATGGGAGATACGCAGTATTTT	CSGRAHMGDTQYF
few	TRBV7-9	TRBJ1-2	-	TGTGCCAGCAGCTTTCCTTCAGGGGATGATGGCTACACCTTC	CASSFPSGDDGYTF
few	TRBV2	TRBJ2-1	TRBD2	TGTGCCGCCTTGGGACTAGCGAGAAATGAGCAGTTCTTC	CAALGLARNEQFF
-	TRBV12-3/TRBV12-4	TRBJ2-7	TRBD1	TGTGCCAGCAGCCGACAGGGAACCACCTACGAGCAGTACTTC	CASSRQGTTYEQYF
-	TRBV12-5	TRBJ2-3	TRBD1	TGTGCTAGTGGAGACGACAGGGGGCCCCCATCAGATACGCAGTATTTT	CASGDDRGPPSDTQYF
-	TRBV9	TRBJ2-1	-	TGTGCCAGCAGCGTAGTACTGCGACACGATGAGCAGTTCTTC	CASSVVLRHDEQFF
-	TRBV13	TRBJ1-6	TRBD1	TGTGCCAGCAGCTACCGGGACAGGGGTTATAATTCACCCCTCCACTTT	CASSYRDRGYNSPLHF
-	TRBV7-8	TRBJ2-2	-	TGTGCCAACCGACAGACGAACACCGGGGAGCTGTTTTTT	CANRQTNTGELFF
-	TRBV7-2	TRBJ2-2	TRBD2	TGTGCCAGCAGCATCGCCGGGACTAGCCCTCTCTCCGGGGAGCTGTTTTTT	CASSIAGTSPLSGELFF
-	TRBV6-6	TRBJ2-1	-	TGTGCCAGCATCACGGTAGGGTCCTGCAATGAGCAGTTCTTC	CASITVGSCNEQFF
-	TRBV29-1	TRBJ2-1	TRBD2	TGCAGCGTTGTAGCGGGAGACCCCAATGAGCAGTTCTTC	CSVVAGDPNEQFF
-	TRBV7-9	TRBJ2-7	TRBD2	TGTGCCAGCAGCCCAGGACTAGCGGGACTCGCCTACGAGCAGTACTTC	CASSPGLAGLAYEQYF
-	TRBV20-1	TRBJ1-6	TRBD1	TGCAGTGCTACCTACTTACAGGGGTTCGATTCACCCCTCCACTTT	CSATYLQGFDSPLHF
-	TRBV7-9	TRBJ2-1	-	TGTGCCAGCAGCCCTATCGGCGTTACGGGGAGCGGCCTATACAATGAGCAGTTCTTC	CASSPIGVTGSGLYNEQFF
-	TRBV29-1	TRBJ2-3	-	TGCACCACAACAGGGGGGAGGGGAAATACGCAGTATTTT	CTTTGGRGNTQYF
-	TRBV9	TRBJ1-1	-	TGTGCCAGCAGCGTAGGAGCACTCCTGGGCGGTGAAGCTTTCTTT	CASSVGALLGGEAFF
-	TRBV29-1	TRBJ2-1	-	TGCAGCGTTGAGGCCAGGGAGAACAATGAGCAGTTCTTC	CSVEARENNEQFF
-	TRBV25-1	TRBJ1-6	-	TGTGCCAGCAGTGAATATGGGACCCTCCACTTT	CASSEYGTLHF
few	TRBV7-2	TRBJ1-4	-	TGTGCCAGCAGCTTAGGCGGTGGGGGGGCTAATGAAAAACTGTTTTTT	CASSLGGGGANEKLFF
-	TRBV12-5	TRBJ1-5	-	TGTGCTAGTGGCTATGACACGGATAGCAATCAGCCCCAGCATTTT	CASGYDTDSNQPQHF
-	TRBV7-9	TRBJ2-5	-	TGTGCCAGCAGCTTAGGACCAGACCAAGAGACCCAGTACTTC	CASSLGPDQETQYF
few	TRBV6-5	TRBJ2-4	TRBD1	TGTGCCAGCAGTTACTCTCTAAACAGGGGAAAATTAGCCAAAAACATTCAGTACTTC	CASSYSLNRGKLAKNIQYF
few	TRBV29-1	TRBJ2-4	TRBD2	TGCAGCGTTGGGGGGGGTGACATTCAGTACTTC	CSVGGGDIQYF
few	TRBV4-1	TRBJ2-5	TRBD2	TGCGCCAGCAGCCGGGAAACTAGCGGGGGATGGACTGTTTTC	CASSRETSGGWTVF
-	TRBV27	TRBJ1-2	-	TGTGCCAGCAGTTGGAGTTCCCGGGACTCCGCCGCGTATGGCTACACCTTC	CASSWSSRDSAAYGYTF
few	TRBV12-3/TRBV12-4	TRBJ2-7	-	TGTGCCAGCGGCCTTTACACCTACGAGCAGTACTTC	CASGLYTYEQYF
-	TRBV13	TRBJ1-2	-	TGTGCCAGCAGCTTAACCTCTATTGGTTGGGCCGGAGGGGATGGCTACACCTTC	CASSLTSIGWAGGDGYTF
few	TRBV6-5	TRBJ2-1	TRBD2	TGTGCCAGCAGTTACTCTAGCGGGGAATACAATGAGCAGTTCTTC	CASSYSSGEYNEQFF
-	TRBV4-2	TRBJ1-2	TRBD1	TGTGCCAGCAGCCAAGATCCACAGGGGCTTTATGGCTACACCTTC	CASSQDPQGLYGYTF
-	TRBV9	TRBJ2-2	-	TGTGCCAGCAGCGTCCCGTCAGACAAGCCGAACACCGGGGAGCTGTTTTTT	CASSVPSDKPNTGELFF
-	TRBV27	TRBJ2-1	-	TGTGCCAGCAGTGGACAGACCCTAGCGTACAATGAGCAGTTCTTC	CASSGQTLAYNEQFF
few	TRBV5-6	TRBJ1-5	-	TGTGCCAGCAGCTTGGTGGGCAGGGAGGATCAGCCCCAGCATTTT	CASSLVGREDQPQHF
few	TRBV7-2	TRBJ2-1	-	TGTGCCAGCAGCCTACTGGGGGGCGGGGGATACAATGAGCAGTTCTTC	CASSLLGGGGYNEQFF
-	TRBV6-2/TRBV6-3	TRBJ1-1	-	TGTGCCAGCAGCCAGGACAGCCTTGAATGGAACACTGAAGCTTTCTTT	CASSQDSLEWNTEAFF
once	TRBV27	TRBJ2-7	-	TGTGCCAGCGGCTCGGCGGAGTCCTACGAGCAGTACTTC	CASGSAESYEQYF